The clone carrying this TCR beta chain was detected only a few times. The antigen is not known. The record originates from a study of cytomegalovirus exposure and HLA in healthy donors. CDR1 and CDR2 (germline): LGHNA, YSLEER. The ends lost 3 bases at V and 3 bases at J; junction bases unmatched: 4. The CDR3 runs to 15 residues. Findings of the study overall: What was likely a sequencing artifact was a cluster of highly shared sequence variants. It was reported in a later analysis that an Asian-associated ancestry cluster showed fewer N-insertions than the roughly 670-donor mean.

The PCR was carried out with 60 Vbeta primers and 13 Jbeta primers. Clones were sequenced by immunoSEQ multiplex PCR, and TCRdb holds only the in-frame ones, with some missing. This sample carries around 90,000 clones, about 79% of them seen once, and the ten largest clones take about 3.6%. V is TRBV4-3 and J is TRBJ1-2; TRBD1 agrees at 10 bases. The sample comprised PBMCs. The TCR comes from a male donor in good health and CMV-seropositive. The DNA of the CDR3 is TGCGCCAGCAGCCAGGGACAGGGGAGAGACTATGGCTACACCTTC. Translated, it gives CASSQGQGRDYGYTF.